The 7 T cell receptor beta chains in this list originate from one sample, sequenced in a study of T-cell reconstitution after alpha-beta-depleted transplantation in children. Molecular barcoding with unique molecular identifiers was used for the TCRbeta library. MiXCR, applied by TCRdb to the PCR reads, yields one record per CDR3 protein. The data contain approximately 490,000 distinct CDR3 sequences, under 15% of them singletons. The starting material was PBMCs from the stem cell graft donor, obtained from the stem cell graft. These receptors all come from a human donor who donated a stem cell graft to a child with combined immunodeficiency.

This clonotype was found a few times. This chain joins TRBV12-3 or TRBV12-4 and TRBJ2-7; 7 nucleotides align to TRBD2. CDR3 length equals 14 residues. V lost 3 bases, J lost 2 bases, and 4 bases stayed unmatched. In DNA form, the CDR3 reads TGTGCCAGCAGTTTCGCGGGAGACCCCTACGAGCAGTACTTC. Translation: CASSFAGDPYEQYF.

This chain connects TRBV27 to TRBJ2-7, with D maybe TRBD1 (6 bases). CDR1 and CDR2 from the germline V gene are MNHEY and SMNVEV (reference sequence). The V end lost 3 bases, the J end lost 4 bases, and 10 bases lay between the germline ends. The CDR3 covers 13 residues. CDR3 sequence reads: CASSFADSYEQYF. CDR3 DNA sequence: TGTGCCAGCAGTTTTGCGGACAGTTACGAGCAGTACTTC.

This clonotype was found many times. The chain uses TRBV12-3 or TRBV12-4 and TRBJ2-7, with 8 bases lining up with TRBD2. This CDR3 is built from 14 residues. With 0 bases clipped from V and 4 bases from J, the junction kept 2 bases outside the gene matches. CDR3 loop: CASSLAGLDYEQYF. CDR3 nucleotides: TGTGCCAGCAGTTTAGCGGGACTAGATTACGAGCAGTACTTC.

This clonotype occurred many times. This chain connects TRBV5-1 to TRBJ2-1; 12 bases are shared with TRBD2. Germline CDR1 reads SGHRS; CDR2 reads YFSETQ. V lost 0 bases, J lost 9 bases, and 13 bases stayed unmatched. The CDR3 has 18 residues. CDR3 loop: CASSLEATSGRFFSEQFF. CDR3 DNA sequence: TGCGCCAGCAGCTTGGAGGCGACTAGCGGGAGATTCTTTAGTGAGCAGTTCTTC.

V gene TRBV29-1 combines with J gene TRBJ2-7; no definite D call. The CDR3 contains 12 residues. V shed 7 bases and J shed 0 bases, with 10 bases lying between them. Per the germline V gene, CDR1 is SQVTM and CDR2 is ANQGSEA. CDR3 coding DNA: TGCAGCGCCGGGCCTAGCTCCTACGAGCAGTACTTC. Its protein is CSAGPSSYEQYF.

This clonotype was detected many times. The V call is TRBV30, the J call TRBJ2-1; 9 bases match TRBD2. J lost 10 bases, V lost 4 bases, and 14 bases had no gene match. In germline, CDR1 is GTSNPN, CDR2 SVGIG (reference sequence). This CDR3 comprises 15 residues. The CDR3 is CAWNLGREGSREQFF. The CDR3 bases are TGTGCCTGGAATCTGGGGCGGGAGGGCAGTAGGGAGCAGTTCTTC. Combining the CDR3 with reference TRBV30 and TRBJ2-1 gives the whole variable domain SQTIHQWPATLVQPVGSPLSLECTVEGTSNPNLYWYRQAAGRGLQLLFYSVGIGQISSEVPQNLSASRPQDRQFILSSKKLLLSDSGFYLCAWNLGREGSREQFFGPGTRLTVL.

This clonotype was counted between two and nine times. The rearrangement links TRBV28 to TRBJ2-5; 7 positions match TRBD1. The CDR3 runs 13 residues. Germline V lookup: CDR1 MDHEN, CDR2 SYDVKM. The V gene end was trimmed by 6 bases and the J gene end by 7 bases; junction bases not matched to a gene: 8. CDR3 in amino acids: CASRKTGSGTQYF. For the CDR3, the DNA is TGTGCCAGCAGAAAGACAGGGTCGGGGACCCAGTACTTC.